These 23 T cell receptor beta chains came from one sample sequenced in a study of cytotoxic CD8 clonotypes in ibrutinib-treated CLL. Profiling relied on immunoSEQ multiplex PCR, and the TCRdb table lists in-frame clones only, not all of them. In the table there are approximately 190,000 clones, 70% of which are singletons. The source material was PBMCs, sampled after 12 months of ibrutinib treatment. These receptors all stem from a human donor with chronic lymphocytic leukemia.

This sequence joins TRBV10-3 and TRBJ2-1; possibly TRBD1 or TRBD2 for D (5 bases each). Germline-derived CDR1 and CDR2 are ENHRY and SYGVKD. Trimming pared 6 bases from V and 6 bases from J, leaving 12 bases between. The CDR3 is 13 residues long. Here the CDR3 reads CAIRRDGFNEQFF. The DNA of the CDR3 is TGTGCCATCAGGAGGGACGGGTTCAATGAGCAGTTCTTC.

This clone was seen a few times. This chain uses TRBV2 with TRBJ2-1; weak D call: TRBD2 (5 bases). This CDR3 spans 15 amino acids. Germline-derived CDR1 and CDR2 are SNHLY and FYNNEI. The V end lost 5 bases, the J end lost 4 bases, and 15 bases lay between the germline ends. In DNA, the CDR3 is TGTGCCAGCAGTCCCACCAAAACTAGATACAATGAGCAGTTCTTC. Protein product: CASSPTKTRYNEQFF.

This clone was counted between two and nine times. V usage is TRBV29-1 and J usage is TRBJ1-2; D ambiguous. Between the trimmed V and J ends, which lost 1 base and 5 bases, there was a span of 5 bases. The CDR3 sequence is 11 residues long. Germline V gene sequence: CDR1 SQVTM, CDR2 ANQGSEA. Here the CDR3 reads CSVEGGYGYTF. The CDR3 coding sequence is TGCAGCGTTGAAGGCGGGTATGGCTACACCTTC. Filled out from reference TRBV29-1 and TRBJ1-2, the complete variable domain reads SAVISQKPSRDICQRGTSLTIQCQVDSQVTMMFWYRQQPGQSLTLIATANQGSEATYESGFVIDKFPISRPNLTFSTLTVSNMSPEDSSIYLCSVEGGYGYTFGSGTRLTVV.

This chain uses TRBV11-2 with TRBJ2-7; the D gene is possibly TRBD2 (5 bases). Trimming left V 2 bases short and J 1 base short, with 12 bases between. Germline V CDR1 and CDR2: SGHAT, FQNNGV. The CDR3 runs to 15 residues. The CDR3 coding sequence is TGTGCCAGCAGCTTATCGAGCGGTGGATCCTACGAGCAGTACTTC. Encoded protein: CASSLSSGGSYEQYF. Filled out from reference TRBV11-2 and TRBJ2-7, the complete variable domain reads EAGVAQSPRYKIIEKRQSVAFWCNPISGHATLYWYQQILGQGPKLLIQFQNNGVVDDSQLPKDRFSAERLKGVDSTLKIQPAKLEDSAVYLCASSLSSGGSYEQYFGPGTRLTVT.

The rearrangement links TRBV27 to TRBJ2-2, with D possibly being TRBD2 (6 bases). Germline-derived CDR1 and CDR2 are MNHEY and SMNVEV (reference sequence). This CDR3 has 16 amino acids. V shed 7 bases and J shed 2 bases, with 17 bases lying between them. In DNA form, the CDR3 reads TGTGCCAGCAATAAGCGGGCCAAGCTAAACACCGGGGAGCTGTTTTTT. Amino acids: CASNKRAKLNTGELFF.

This chain uses TRBV19 with TRBJ1-3; D is ambiguous. Trimming removed 1 base at V and 0 bases at J, with 4 bases between. Germline values: CDR1 LNHDA, CDR2 SQIVND (reference sequence). CDR3 length equals 14 residues. The CDR3 DNA reads as TGTGCCAGTAGTATAGTGGTCTCTGGAAACACCATATATTTT. Translation: CASSIVVSGNTIYF.

CDR3 residues: CASSWGPVGETQYF. CDR3 sequence (DNA): TGCGCCAGCAGCTGGGGGCCGGTAGGGGAGACCCAGTACTTC. This rearrangement joins TRBV5-1 to TRBJ2-5; D perhaps matches TRBD1 (6 bases). Germline V gene sequence: CDR1 SGHRS, CDR2 YFSETQ. Trimming stripped 3 bases from V and 5 bases from J, with 14 bases between. The CDR3 is 14 residues long.

The V call is TRBV29-1, the J call TRBJ2-1; D unresolved. The CDR3 sequence is 13 residues long. Germline V gene data show CDR1 as SQVTM and CDR2 as ANQGSEA. The V and J ends lost 7 bases and 1 base respectively, with 11 bases between them. The CDR3 spells CSAERASYNEQFF. The CDR3 nucleotides are TGCAGCGCCGAAAGGGCTTCCTACAATGAGCAGTTCTTC.

The V call is TRBV30, the J call TRBJ1-2; D may be TRBD1 (5 bases). Trimming pared 7 bases from V and 4 bases from J, leaving 22 bases between. This CDR3 spans 15 amino acids. The germline CDR1 and CDR2 sequences are GTSNPN and SVGIG (reference sequence). The DNA of the CDR3 is TGTGCCTCCCCTCGGGGGGGAGGGATGAGCTATGGCTACACCTTC. This sequence encodes CASPRGGGMSYGYTF.

This clone was detected only a few times. One junction end does not reproduce the germline sequence, and a read error may be involved. The CDR3 DNA is TGTGCCAGCCGTTTCCAGGGGGCATACACTGAAGCTTTCTTT. Translated: CASRFQGAYTEAFF. The chain recombines TRBV27 with TRBJ1-1; 8 nucleotides align to TRBD1. This CDR3 has 14 amino acids. Germline values: CDR1 MNHEY, CDR2 SMNVEV (reference sequence).

There are a few counts of this clone. The chain has TRBV28 and TRBJ2-7; D is perhaps TRBD2 (5 bases). Germline lookup yields CDR1 MDHEN and CDR2 SYDVKM. The CDR3 totals 12 residues. Trimming took 5 bases from V and 5 from J, leaving 10 bases between them. DNA of the CDR3: TGTGCCAGCAGTCTACCCGGGAACGAGCAGTACTTC. Translation: CASSLPGNEQYF.

This chain links TRBV5-6 with TRBJ1-4; D not resolved. V was clipped by 2 bases and J by 4 bases, with 6 bases between them. The CDR3 contains 13 residues. From germline, CDR1 is SGHDT and CDR2 YYEEEE. The DNA of the CDR3 is TGTGCCAGCAGCTTCCGTTATAATGAAAAACTGTTTTTT. Translated, it gives CASSFRYNEKLFF.

This clone was recorded only once. The J gene is TRBJ2-7, the V gene TRBV30; possibly TRBD1 for D (5 bases). Germline V gives CDR1 GTSNPN, CDR2 SVGIG (reference sequence). The CDR3 consists of 15 residues. V was cut by 4 bases and J by 2 bases, with 18 bases left in between. CDR3 nucleotides: TGTGCCTGGAAAACAGGTCAGGCCCCAACCTACGAGCAGTACTTC. Translating gives CAWKTGQAPTYEQYF.

V and J are TRBV9 and TRBJ2-2; D may correspond to TRBD1 or TRBD2 (5 bases each). The CDR3 runs to 14 residues. CDR1 is SGDLS, CDR2 YYNGEE, per germline. The ends were cut back, 0 bases at V and 7 bases at J, with 10 bases in the middle. The chain's CDR3 is CASSVVGGLGELFF. The CDR3 coding sequence is TGTGCCAGCAGCGTAGTTGGGGGTCTCGGGGAGCTGTTTTTT. Variable domain in full (rest from reference TRBV9 and TRBJ2-2): DSGVTQTPKHLITATGQRVTLRCSPRSGDLSVYWYQQSLDQGLQFLIQYYNGEERAKGNILERFSAQQFPDLHSELNLSSLELGDSALYFCASSVVGGLGELFFGEGSRLTVL.

This clone was counted only a few times. V is TRBV29-1 and J is TRBJ1-5; D gene unclear. The length of the CDR3 is 12 residues. Between the trimmed V and J ends, which lost 4 bases and 5 bases, there was a span of 9 bases. CDR1 and CDR2 (germline): SQVTM, ANQGSEA. Here the CDR3 DNA reads TGCAGCGTTGCTACGTCCGATCAGCCCCAGCATTTT. Its protein is CSVATSDQPQHF.

The chain employs TRBV2 and TRBJ2-3, with D tentatively TRBD1 (6 bases). V was shortened by 7 bases and J by 2 bases, with 16 bases between the two germline ends. Per germline, CDR1 SNHLY and CDR2 FYNNEI. CDR3 length: 15 residues. The CDR3 bases are TGTGCCAGCACCCCTAAGGGGGTGGACACAGATACGCAGTATTTT. Residues: CASTPKGVDTDTQYF.

This rearrangement joins TRBV11-2 to TRBJ1-6; D is unclear. Trimming shortened V by 1 base and J by 0 bases, and 10 bases separated the two germline ends. Germline V gene lookup returns CDR1 SGHAT and CDR2 FQNNGV. This CDR3 region has 17 residues. The CDR3 nucleotides are TGTGCCAGCAGCTTAGGGGTAGGGAACTCCTATAATTCACCCCTCCACTTT. Residues: CASSLGVGNSYNSPLHF. Full variable domain (outside the CDR3, taken from reference TRBV11-2 and TRBJ1-6): EAGVAQSPRYKIIEKRQSVAFWCNPISGHATLYWYQQILGQGPKLLIQFQNNGVVDDSQLPKDRFSAERLKGVDSTLKIQPAKLEDSAVYLCASSLGVGNSYNSPLHFGNGTRLTVT.

The CDR3 bases are TGCAGCGTTGAATCAGGGAAGTACAATGAGCAGTTCTTC. Protein product: CSVESGKYNEQFF. This chain uses TRBV29-1 with TRBJ2-1; D may be TRBD1 (5 bases). The CDR3 length is 13 residues. Trimming left V 2 bases short and J 4 bases short, with 9 bases between. Germline CDR1 is SQVTM and CDR2 is ANQGSEA.

V and J are TRBV11-2 and TRBJ2-7; possibly TRBD1 for D (5 bases). CDR3 size: 14 residues. Germline-derived CDR1 and CDR2 are SGHAT and FQNNGV. V was clipped by 7 bases and J by 4 bases, with 17 bases between them. This chain's CDR3 is CASTGKVLGYEQYF. The CDR3 DNA sequence: TGTGCCAGCACAGGGAAGGTCCTGGGGTACGAGCAGTACTTC.

J is TRBJ1-1 and V is TRBV7-3; D is unclear. Trimming removed 3 bases from V and 0 bases from J, with 8 bases in between. This CDR3 is built from 14 residues. Per germline, CDR1 SGHTA and CDR2 FQGTGA. The CDR3 is CASSFSTVNTEAFF. For the CDR3, the DNA is TGTGCCAGCAGCTTCTCAACAGTGAACACTGAAGCTTTCTTT.

This clone was counted only a few times. V usage is TRBV29-1 and J usage is TRBJ1-5, with a weak D call TRBD1 (6 bases). Germline lookup yields CDR1 SQVTM and CDR2 ANQGSEA. The CDR3 is 14 amino acids. Trimming cost V 1 base and J 4 bases, with 11 bases left between them. The DNA for the CDR3 is TGCAGCGTTGAAGTGGGGGCGGGTAATCAGCCCCAGCATTTT. It translates to CSVEVGAGNQPQHF.

The chain uses TRBV30 and TRBJ1-4; D is perhaps TRBD1 (5 bases). Trimming pared 0 bases from V and 8 bases from J, leaving 16 bases between. CDR3 length equals 15 residues. Germline V CDR1 and CDR2: GTSNPN, SVGIG (reference sequence). DNA of the CDR3: TGTGCCTGGAGTGTACCGTCCAGATCAGGGGAAAAACTGTTTTTT. It is translated as CAWSVPSRSGEKLFF.

J is TRBJ1-2 and V is TRBV28; D uncertain. The CDR3 has 13 residues. Trimming took off 6 bases at V and 0 bases at J, with 8 bases between the two ends. Germline-derived CDR1 and CDR2 are MDHEN and SYDVKM. The CDR3 region is CASRLTANYGYTF. In nucleotides, the CDR3 is TGTGCCAGCAGACTTACAGCTAACTATGGCTACACCTTC.